A single sample gave rise to the 24 T cell receptor beta chains below, sequenced in a study of PD-1 blockade in classical Hodgkin lymphoma. Here immunoSEQ multiplex PCR was the method, and the copy in TCRdb shows in-frame clones only, minus some. This table holds fewer than 100,000 clones, approximately 92% found once. Autologous stem cell transplantation was followed by relapse in every patient, and brentuximab vedotin exposure varied. The source was peripheral blood mononuclear cells (PBMCs), collected at baseline. These receptor sequences come from a human donor with classical Hodgkin lymphoma.

The chain couples TRBV13 to TRBJ2-2; D is unclear. This CDR3 is 12 amino acids long. The germline CDR1 and CDR2 sequences are PRHDT and FYEKMQ (reference sequence). The V and J ends lost 4 bases and 5 bases respectively, with 5 bases between them. CDR3 sequence reads: CASSSPTGELFF. In DNA form, the CDR3 reads TGTGCCAGCAGCTCCCCGACCGGGGAGCTGTTTTTT.

This rearrangement joins TRBV10-3 to TRBJ1-2, with TRBD1 identical over 9 bases. The CDR3 covers 16 residues. Germline lookup yields CDR1 ENHRY and CDR2 SYGVKD. V lost 6 bases and J lost 4; bases outside the gene matches: 12. The CDR3 reads CAISLTGGAGVYGYTF. Here the CDR3 DNA reads TGTGCCATCAGCCTTACAGGGGGCGCAGGAGTCTATGGCTACACCTTC.

J is TRBJ1-2 and V is TRBV5-1, with TRBD1 matching 8 bases. The junction had 26 bases not matched to a gene; V was cut back by 4 bases and J by 6 bases. Germline values: CDR1 SGHRS, CDR2 YFSETQ. The CDR3 totals 20 residues. In nucleotides, the CDR3 is TGCGCCAGCAGCCGCACCTCCCTGGGACAGGTGCCCCTTGGGGGTGATGGCTACACCTTC. Its protein product is CASSRTSLGQVPLGGDGYTF.

CDR3 residues: CASSLGGGLGSYNEQFF. CDR3 in DNA: TGTGCCAGCAGCTTGGGAGGGGGCCTGGGCTCCTACAATGAGCAGTTCTTC. The chain has TRBV5-4 and TRBJ2-1; TRBD1 aligns across 7 bases. V gave up 0 bases and J gave up 0 bases; unmatched junction bases: 6. The CDR3 extends over 17 amino acids. Germline V gene data show CDR1 as SGHNT and CDR2 as YYREEE (reference sequence). Full variable domain (outside the CDR3, taken from reference TRBV5-4 and TRBJ2-1): ETGVTQSPTHLIKTRGQQVTLRCSSQSGHNTVSWYQQALGQGPQFIFQYYREEENGRGNFPPRFSGLQFPNYSSELNVNALELDDSALYLCASSLGGGLGSYNEQFFGPGTRLTVL.

This sequence joins TRBV6-1 and TRBJ1-4; the D gene is possibly TRBD1 (5 bases). Germline values: CDR1 MNHNS, CDR2 SASEGT. This CDR3 has 15 amino acids. V was shortened by 2 bases and J by 7 bases, with 14 bases between the two germline ends. The CDR3 nucleotides are TGTGCCAGCAGTGAAATCGGGGGAGGGATTGAAAAACTGTTTTTT. It is translated as CASSEIGGGIEKLFF.

The V call is TRBV19, the J call TRBJ2-5; possible D gene TRBD1, 6 bases. Trimming took 6 bases from V and 1 from J, leaving 18 bases between them. Germline V gene data show CDR1 as LNHDA and CDR2 as SQIVND (reference sequence). The CDR3 loop spans 16 amino acids. CDR3 nucleotide sequence: TGTGCCAGTAGCCGGCGTTCAGGGGCCCTCCAAGAGACCCAGTACTTC. Translating it yields CASSRRSGALQETQYF.

This clone was counted only a few times. This sequence joins TRBV14 and TRBJ1-1; D is unresolved. The V gene lost 6 bases and the J gene lost 5 bases, with 7 bases spanning the gap. CDR3 size: 11 residues. Germline V lookup: CDR1 SGHDN, CDR2 FVKESK. CDR3 sequence: CASSLRTEAFF. CDR3 nucleotide sequence: TGTGCCAGCAGTCTTCGGACTGAAGCTTTCTTT.

This chain joins TRBV20-1 and TRBJ2-5; D remains unclear. The germline V and J ends were trimmed by 4 bases and 4 bases, with 7 bases remaining between them. The germline V gene encodes CDR1 DFQATT and CDR2 SNEGSKA (reference sequence). The CDR3 covers 11 residues. CDR3 amino acids: CSAIALETQYF. DNA of the CDR3: TGCAGTGCTATCGCTTTAGAGACCCAGTACTTC.

This chain joins TRBV27 and TRBJ1-4; D is unresolved. The CDR3 spans 11 residues. V gave up 6 bases and J gave up 8 bases, with 7 bases separating them. CDR1 and CDR2 (germline): MNHEY, SMNVEV (reference sequence). CDR3 in DNA: TGTGCCAGCAGGAGGAACGAAAAACTGTTTTTT. This encodes CASRRNEKLFF.

This chain links TRBV5-4 with TRBJ2-2; the D is unclear. This CDR3 has 17 residues. V dropped 2 bases and J dropped 7 bases, with 21 bases sitting between them. Germline loops: CDR1 SGHNT, CDR2 YYREEE (reference sequence). The CDR3 nucleotides are TGTGCCAGCAGCTTAGTAGGTCTCCAAGGCTCCAGCGGGGAGCTGTTTTTT. It is translated as CASSLVGLQGSSGELFF. The variable domain in full, completed from reference TRBV5-4 and TRBJ2-2, reads ETGVTQSPTHLIKTRGQQVTLRCSSQSGHNTVSWYQQALGQGPQFIFQYYREEENGRGNFPPRFSGLQFPNYSSELNVNALELDDSALYLCASSLVGLQGSSGELFFGEGSRLTVL.

V and J are TRBV6-1 and TRBJ2-7; no definite D call. Germline V CDR1 and CDR2: MNHNS, SASEGT. V lost 3 bases and J 2 bases, leaving 14 bases between the germline ends. The CDR3 consists of 15 residues. This CDR3 reads CASSEVDLRAYEQYF. The CDR3 coding sequence is TGTGCCAGCAGTGAGGTGGACCTCCGGGCCTACGAGCAGTACTTC.

The chain joins TRBV30 to TRBJ2-7; 9 nucleotides align to TRBD1. The trim removed 5 bases at V and 7 bases at J, leaving 9 bases unmatched. CDR1 and CDR2 from the germline V gene are GTSNPN and SVGIG (reference sequence). The CDR3 runs 13 residues. Here the CDR3 reads CAWGTGQGREQYF. The CDR3 bases are TGTGCCTGGGGAACGGGACAGGGTCGGGAGCAGTACTTC.

The CDR3: CASSLTGNSYEQYF. CDR3 sequence (DNA): TGCGCCAGCAGCTTGACAGGGAACTCCTACGAGCAGTACTTC. The rearrangement joins TRBV5-1 to TRBJ2-7; TRBD1 might be the D (6 bases). The CDR3 extends over 14 amino acids. With 1 base removed from V and 0 bases from J, the gap between germline ends came to 8 bases. The germline V gene encodes CDR1 SGHRS and CDR2 YFSETQ.

The rearrangement joins TRBV2 to TRBJ1-5; 9 nucleotides match TRBD1. The CDR3 covers 14 residues. Germline CDR1 reads SNHLY; CDR2 reads FYNNEI. The ends lost 4 bases at V and 4 bases at J; junction bases unmatched: 2. The CDR3 DNA sequence: TGTGCCAGCAGTGCACAGGGGGCAAATCAGCCCCAGCATTTT. Translated, it gives CASSAQGANQPQHF. Full variable domain (rest looked up from reference TRBV2 and TRBJ1-5): EPEVTQTPSHQVTQMGQEVILRCVPISNHLYFYWYRQILGQKVEFLVSFYNNEISEKSEIFDDQFSVERPDGSNFTLKIRSTKLEDSAMYFCASSAQGANQPQHFGDGTRLSIL.

V and J are TRBV6-5 and TRBJ2-7; 11 bases line up with TRBD1. V lost 2 bases, J lost 3 bases, and 0 bases stayed unmatched. The CDR3 sequence is 14 residues long. The germline V gene encodes CDR1 MNHEY and CDR2 SVGAGI. The CDR3 nucleotides are TGTGCCAGCAGTTACGGGACAGGGGGCTACGAGCAGTACTTC. Translating it yields CASSYGTGGYEQYF.

The CDR3 sequence is CASGVGGHSYGYTF. The CDR3 nucleotides read TGTGCTAGTGGTGTAGGAGGGCATAGCTATGGCTACACCTTC. The chain has TRBV12-5 and TRBJ1-2; D is unresolved. This CDR3 spans 14 amino acids. Germline V CDR1 and CDR2: LGHNT, FRNRAP. The V end lost 5 bases, the J end lost 4 bases, and 14 bases lay between the germline ends.

The gene calls are TRBV7-2 and TRBJ1-2; D might be TRBD1 (6 bases). The V and J ends lost 3 bases and 4 bases respectively, with 15 bases between them. The CDR3 has 15 residues. Germline values: CDR1 SGHTA, CDR2 FQGNSA. CDR3 in amino acids: CASSFGQGTGYGYTF. The CDR3 coding sequence is TGTGCCAGCAGCTTTGGGCAGGGGACCGGCTATGGCTACACCTTC.

This clone appeared once. This chain uses TRBV10-3 with TRBJ1-4; TRBD1 aligns across 12 bases. The germline CDR1 and CDR2 sequences are ENHRY and SYGVKD. The CDR3 covers 15 residues. Trimming took 4 bases from V and 7 from J; bases not matched to a gene: 4. The CDR3 DNA follows: TGTGCCATCAGTGGGGACAGGGGGCAGTCTGAAAAACTGTTTTTT. This codes for CAISGDRGQSEKLFF.

This chain joins TRBV7-3 and TRBJ2-7; 9 nucleotides agree with TRBD1. This CDR3 is 14 amino acids long. Germline V gives CDR1 SGHTA, CDR2 FQGTGA. Losses at the gene ends were 3 bases for V and 2 bases for J; bases not matched to a gene: 2. In nucleotides, the CDR3 is TGTGCCAGCAGCTTGGGACAGGGTACCTACGAGCAGTACTTC. Translating gives CASSLGQGTYEQYF.

The rearrangement uses TRBV19 and TRBJ2-3; D remains ambiguous. The length of the CDR3 is 12 residues. Trimming pared 6 bases from V and 4 bases from J, leaving 8 bases between. Germline CDR1 LNHDA, CDR2 SQIVND (reference sequence). CDR3 loop: CASRATADTQYF. The CDR3 nucleotides read TGTGCCAGTAGGGCAACGGCAGATACGCAGTATTTT.

The rearrangement links TRBV18 to TRBJ2-6; D is undetermined. Between the trimmed V and J ends, which lost 0 bases and 0 bases, there was a span of 3 bases. This CDR3 comprises 15 residues. From germline, CDR1 is KGHSH and CDR2 LQKENI. The CDR3 region is CASSPPNSGANVLTF. The DNA for the CDR3 is TGTGCCAGCTCACCACCGAACTCTGGGGCCAACGTCCTGACTTTC.

The chain combines TRBV15 with TRBJ1-5; D unresolved. V lost 8 bases, J lost 4 bases, and 15 bases lay in between. Germline CDR1 and CDR2: LNHNV and YYDKDF (reference sequence). CDR3 length: 14 amino acids. The CDR3 sequence: CATEGPAVNQPQHF. In DNA, the CDR3 is TGTGCCACCGAGGGCCCAGCTGTAAATCAGCCCCAGCATTTT.

The chain carries TRBV5-1 and TRBJ1-3; D is uncertain. Germline V gives CDR1 SGHRS, CDR2 YFSETQ. V was shortened by 0 bases and J by 0 bases, with 10 bases between the two germline ends. This CDR3 is 16 amino acids long. For the CDR3, the DNA is TGCGCCAGCAGCTTGGAAGTAGACTTCTCTGGAAACACCATATATTTT. Its translation: CASSLEVDFSGNTIYF.

The chain uses TRBV27 and TRBJ2-2; the D gene is possibly TRBD2 (5 bases). Germline CDR1 MNHEY, CDR2 SMNVEV (reference sequence). The CDR3 is made up of 14 amino acids. Trimming took off 3 bases at V and 6 bases at J, with 11 bases between the two ends. The CDR3 here is CASSFGVLAGELFF. CDR3 sequence (DNA): TGTGCCAGCAGTTTCGGGGTTTTGGCCGGGGAGCTGTTTTTT.